The entry below gives a single T cell receptor beta chain sequence along with its context. This clone has just one count. Its antigen is not yet known. Base quality data are lacking; no much larger clone is found one base away. Preparation of the library involved the immunoSEQ multiplex PCR assay. For the multiplex PCR, a mixture combining 60 forward primers for TCR Vbeta segments and 13 reverse primers for TCR Jbeta segments was used. The CDR3 region of rearranged TCR beta genes was amplified from genomic DNA with a multiplex PCR assay. Amplified TCR beta libraries were sequenced as 87-base-pair reads on the Illumina HiSeq System. The original pipeline was this. A later analysis tallied around 80 million unique TCR beta chains across the 666 repertoires, and around 10 million of those chains were shared by two or more donors. To remove PCR and sequencing errors, raw reads were error-corrected and collapsed into unique sequences using a nearest-neighbor algorithm that merged closely related sequences. Alignment of CDR3 sequences to IMGT reference sequences was used to assign V, D and J gene segments. For a sequence to be retained, at least a six-nucleotide match to both a V gene segment and a J gene segment was required. Rearrangements were classified as productive when the CDR3 lacked stop codons and remained in frame with V and J, and all other rearrangements were classified as non-productive. CDR3 was defined according to IMGT convention as the region running from the second conserved V-encoded cysteine to the conserved J-encoded phenylalanine. In an earlier analysis of more than 550 of the donors, sequences lacking an unambiguous match to a single V gene segment were excluded. In an earlier analysis of a few hundred of the donors, V segments were called functional above 56.7% productive rearrangements and were called segregating when the between-donor standard deviation exceeded 5%. A statistical classification framework was built for diagnosing cytomegalovirus status from the catalog of TCR beta chain sequences. V and J gene assignment, in a later analysis, came from comparing TCR nucleotide sequences with IMGT/GENE-DB human TR gene sequences. The TCRdist pipeline was used in a later analysis to assign CDR3 sequences and most-parsimonious VDJ recombination scenarios. In a later analysis, each TCR beta chain was defined by its CDR3 amino acid sequence together with its V-gene family, and reads without a unique V-gene family were excluded. To address suspected cross-contamination and a sequencing artifact, a later analysis removed around 590 highly shared, low-generation-probability nucleotide sequences. In a later analysis, a clonal expansion index for each public chain was calculated from normalized within-repertoire ranks of inferred template counts. In a later analysis, generation probabilities were computed using a VDJ recombination model fitted to out-of-frame rearrangements, and the results were checked against IGoR. In a later analysis, hypergeometric tests were used to score TCR-TCR, TCR-HLA and TCR-CMV co-occurrence, with a repertoire-size bias correction applied to TCR pairs. In a later analysis, false discovery rates were estimated by permuting HLA or CMV assignments 20 times. In a later analysis, co-occurring TCRs were grouped using DBSCAN, and TCRdist sequence similarity was added for clustering within HLA-allele-positive subsets. Co-occurrence clustering excluded repertoires with fewer than 30,000 or more than 120,000 public chains, plus five with anomalous nucleotide sharing. In TCRdb, the immuneACCESS table is reduced to in-frame sequences with V and J assigned. These tables do not hold every clone; where another copy was compared, an unresolved V gene accounts for under half, and the others remain unexplained. V and J calls and clone size come straight from that table; D and trimming were deduced from the DNA. The table for this sample lists some 130,000 clones; roughly 83% of them were counted only once. The ten most abundant clones make up 2% to 2.5% of the sample.

V is trimmed back by 3 bases and J by 7 bases, and the junction contains 8 bases that no gene match accounts for. The CDR3 sequence holds 15 residues, the cysteine and valine included. CDR3 DNA is the only sequence kept; it has 45 bases, read in frame from the first base. CDR1 is given as GTSNPN and CDR2 as SVGIG, both from the germline V gene (reference sequence). In total, fewer than 750 healthy bone marrow donors made up the cohort. Cohort members were all nominally healthy when sampled, although unrecorded immune exposures were likely present. The donor was CMV seronegative and belonged to the group of 350 to 400 seronegative cohort members. A peripheral blood sample was provided by each donor, and peripheral blood mononuclear cells were used for TCR beta sequencing. Genomic DNA was extracted from the blood cell samples with the Qiagen DNeasy Blood Extraction Kit. These data are taken from a study of cytomegalovirus exposure and HLA in healthy donors (dated by TCRdb to 2015 to 2018). For context, the study as a whole: An earlier analysis of several hundred of the donors reported roughly 270 Gb of sequence data and 117 million unique TCR beta sequences from about 179 million T cells. Rather than using new phenotypic data, the later analysis identified candidate immune exposures from TCR beta sequences and from how often those sequences occurred across donors. Every repertoire in the discovery cohort had been generated on one and the same sequencing platform. A later analysis re-examined previously published TCR beta repertoires from hundreds of donors and added high-resolution HLA genotyping to investigate patterns of TCR occurrence. Roughly 5 DR-DQ haplotypes were treated as single units for association and clustering because of strong linkage in the cohort. The genetic ancestry cluster associated with self-reported Caucasian donors included 81% of the approximately 430 genotyped donors. A separate validation cohort of roughly 130 different subjects was used in addition to the roughly 640-subject first cohort. Among roughly 400 genotyped donors of the cohort, an average of 235,054 unique TCR beta nucleotide sequences were sequenced per donor, about a sixth of them non-productive. An earlier analysis of around 640 of the donors used high-throughput TCR beta sequencing to judge whether each TCR beta V gene segment behaved as functional or pseudogenic. An early release that covered about 600 HLA-typed donors contained approximately 300 gigabases of sequencing data and 65 million to 100 million unique TCR sequences. The number of typed donors differed by locus: 629-630 for A, B, C, DRB1 and DQB1; some 500 for DQA1; 606 for DPA1; and some 470 for DPB1. Donor age, sex, ethnicity and CMV serostatus were compiled together with the repertoire data. A later genetic analysis used genome-wide SNP genotypes for 398 of the 666 donors, treating that subset as a discovery cohort. The study aimed to test whether signatures of past pathogen exposure could be identified by cataloging public T cell receptors. To predict cytomegalovirus infection status, the study combined high-throughput TCR immunosequencing, statistical association of individual TCRs with disease status, and machine learning. The study profiled the T cell repertoires of about 720 subjects by immunosequencing and related them to cytomegalovirus serostatus. HLA typing covered class I and class II loci at four-digit resolution. Points the paper makes about the study in general: In a later analysis, 15,000 to 20,000 TCR beta sequences were associated with specific HLA alleles at a false discovery rate of 0.05. Some IMGT-functional V segments, including TRBV6-2 and TRBV6-3, could not be distinguished by the 87-base-pair reads and were therefore excluded. CMV serostatus was the only immune exposure information available for the cohort. A later genetic analysis reported fewer N-insertions in productive TCRs among donors in an Asian-associated ancestry cluster than the roughly 700-donor mean. Cytomegalovirus status was reported to be diagnosed by the classifier with high specificity and sensitivity in both the original and validation cohorts. Strong co-occurrence of HLA alleles, especially DR and DQ, made assigning TCR associations to individual alleles difficult. Most TCR sequences were observed very rarely across donors, whereas some public TCRs were present in many individuals. In a later analysis, TCR association rates were found to vary across HLA loci, with the most associated TCRs seen for DRB1 alleles and the fewest for HLA-C alleles. A group of highly shared sequence variants was considered likely to be a technical artifact of the sequencing pipeline. Several of the top co-occurrence clusters appeared to be linked to parvovirus B19, influenza, CMV and Epstein-Barr virus, according to a later analysis. Compared with equally common non-associated chains, HLA-associated TCR beta chains in a later analysis were more clonally expanded and had lower generation probabilities. The study gave a list of around 170 TCR beta chains associated with cytomegalovirus. Roughly uniform sequencing depth across donors was assumed in presence/absence analyses, although this assumption may not hold. Linkage disequilibrium might explain the correlated functional status among segregating V segments, but an unknown experimental factor could not be excluded. Broadly in line with IMGT annotations, most TCR beta V segments showed up in productive rearrangements about 87% or about 30% of the time in an earlier analysis of some 590 of the donors. In vitro tests confirmed that a few of the cytomegalovirus-associated TCR beta chains recognize cytomegalovirus antigens. According to a later analysis, most CMV-associated TCR beta chains appeared to be HLA-restricted, and the HLA associations seemed to be driven largely by CMV exposure. It was suggested by the authors that the approach could potentially be generalized to other disease states and immunological phenotypes. HLA typing was unavailable for some donors at each locus, so association tests used only the typed subset. A further reported finding was that TCR beta sequences accurately predicted the HLA-A and HLA-B alleles for most subjects in the first cohort. Because counts were too low, about 18 rarely observed V segments, including chromosome 9 orphons, were excluded from the earlier analysis of 587 of the donors. A later genetic analysis associated a missense DCLRE1C variant with V-gene and J-gene trimming of TCR beta chains, and an independent cohort replicated the association. The cohort was sequenced for TCR beta chains only, and without alpha or paired-chain data the features that could be detected were limited.

The chain was built from TRBV30 and TRBJ2-7; 14 bases in the junction line up with TRBD2. Sample: PBMCs. This receptor was obtained from a young man in good health and CMV-seronegative. Here the CDR3 is given as CAWSEGLAGAHEQYV. The DNA is TGTGCCTGGAGCGAGGGACTAGCGGGAGCTCATGAGCAGTACGTC.